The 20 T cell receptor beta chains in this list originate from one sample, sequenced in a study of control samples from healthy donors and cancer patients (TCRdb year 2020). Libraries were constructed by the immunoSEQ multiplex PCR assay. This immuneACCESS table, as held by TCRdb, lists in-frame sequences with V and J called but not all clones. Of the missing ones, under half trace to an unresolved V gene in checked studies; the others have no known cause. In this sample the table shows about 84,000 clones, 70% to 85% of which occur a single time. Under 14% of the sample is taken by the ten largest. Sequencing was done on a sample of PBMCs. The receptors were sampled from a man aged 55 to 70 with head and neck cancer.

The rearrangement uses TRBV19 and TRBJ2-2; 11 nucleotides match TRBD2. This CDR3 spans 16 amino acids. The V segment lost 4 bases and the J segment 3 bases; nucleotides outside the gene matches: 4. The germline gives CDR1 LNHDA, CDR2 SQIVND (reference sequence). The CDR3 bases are TGTGCCAGTAGTAGACGGACTAGCGGGCACACCGGGGAGCTGTTTTTT. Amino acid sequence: CASSRRTSGHTGELFF.

This CDR3 reads CASSLASAPEQFF. CDR3 nucleotide sequence: TGTGCCAGCAGTTTAGCTAGCGCCCCTGAGCAGTTCTTC. This chain joins TRBV12-3 or TRBV12-4 and TRBJ2-1; D may be TRBD2 (5 bases). The CDR3 sequence is 13 residues long. With 0 bases removed from V and 9 bases from J, the gap between germline ends came to 9 bases.

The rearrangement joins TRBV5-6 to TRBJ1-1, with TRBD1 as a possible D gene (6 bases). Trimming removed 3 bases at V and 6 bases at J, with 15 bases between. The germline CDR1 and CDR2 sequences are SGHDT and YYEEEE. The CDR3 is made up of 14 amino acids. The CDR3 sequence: CASSSTDRYAEAFF. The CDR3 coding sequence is TGTGCCAGCAGCTCCACCGACAGGTACGCTGAAGCTTTCTTT.

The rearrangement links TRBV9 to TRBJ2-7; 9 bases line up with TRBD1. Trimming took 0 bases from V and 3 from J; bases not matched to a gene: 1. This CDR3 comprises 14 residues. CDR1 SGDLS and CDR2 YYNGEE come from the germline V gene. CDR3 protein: CASSVAGQGYEQYF. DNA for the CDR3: TGTGCCAGCAGCGTAGCGGGACAGGGCTACGAGCAGTACTTC. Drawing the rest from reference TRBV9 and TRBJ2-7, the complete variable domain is DSGVTQTPKHLITATGQRVTLRCSPRSGDLSVYWYQQSLDQGLQFLIQYYNGEERAKGNILERFSAQQFPDLHSELNLSSLELGDSALYFCASSVAGQGYEQYFGPGTRLTVT.

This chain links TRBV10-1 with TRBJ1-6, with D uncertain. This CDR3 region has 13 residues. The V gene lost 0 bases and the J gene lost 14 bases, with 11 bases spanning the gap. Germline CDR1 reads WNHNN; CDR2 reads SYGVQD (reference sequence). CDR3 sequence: CASSESKGQALHF. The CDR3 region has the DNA TGCGCCAGCAGTGAGTCAAAGGGCCAGGCCCTCCACTTT.

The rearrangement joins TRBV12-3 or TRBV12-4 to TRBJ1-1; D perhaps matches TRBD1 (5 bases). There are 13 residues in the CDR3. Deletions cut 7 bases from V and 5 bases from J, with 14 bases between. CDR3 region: CASTSQGLTEAFF. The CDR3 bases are TGTGCCAGCACGTCCCAGGGACTGACTGAAGCTTTCTTT.

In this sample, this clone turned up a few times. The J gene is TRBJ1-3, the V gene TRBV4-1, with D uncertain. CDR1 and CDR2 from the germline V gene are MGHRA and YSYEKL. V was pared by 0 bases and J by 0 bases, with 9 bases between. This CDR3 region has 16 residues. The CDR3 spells CASSQDGVASGNTIYF. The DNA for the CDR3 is TGCGCCAGCAGCCAAGATGGGGTCGCCTCTGGAAACACCATATATTTT.

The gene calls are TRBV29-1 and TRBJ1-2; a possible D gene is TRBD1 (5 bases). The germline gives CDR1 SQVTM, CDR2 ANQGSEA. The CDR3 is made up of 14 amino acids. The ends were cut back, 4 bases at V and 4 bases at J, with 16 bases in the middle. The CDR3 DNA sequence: TGCAGCGTTGGGGGGGTTGGGGTCAGCTATGGCTACACCTTC. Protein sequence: CSVGGVGVSYGYTF.

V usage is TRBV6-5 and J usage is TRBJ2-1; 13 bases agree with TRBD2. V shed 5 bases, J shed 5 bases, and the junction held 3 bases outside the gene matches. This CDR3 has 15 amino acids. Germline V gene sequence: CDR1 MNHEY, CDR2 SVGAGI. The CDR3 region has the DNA TGTGCCAGCAGTCGTGGGACTAGCGGGAACAATGAGCAGTTCTTC. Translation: CASSRGTSGNNEQFF.

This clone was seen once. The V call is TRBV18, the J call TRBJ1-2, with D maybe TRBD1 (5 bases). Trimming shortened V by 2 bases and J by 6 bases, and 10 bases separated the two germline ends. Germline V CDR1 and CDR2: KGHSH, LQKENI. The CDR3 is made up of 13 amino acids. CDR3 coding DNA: TGTGCCAGCTCACCAGGAGGGGTAGATGGCTACACCTTC. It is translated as CASSPGGVDGYTF.

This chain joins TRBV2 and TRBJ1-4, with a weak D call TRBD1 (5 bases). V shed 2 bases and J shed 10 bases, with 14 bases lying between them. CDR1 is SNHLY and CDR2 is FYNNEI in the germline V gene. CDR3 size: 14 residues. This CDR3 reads CASSELSGRGKLFF. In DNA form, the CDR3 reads TGTGCCAGCAGTGAATTGTCAGGGCGCGGAAAACTGTTTTTT.

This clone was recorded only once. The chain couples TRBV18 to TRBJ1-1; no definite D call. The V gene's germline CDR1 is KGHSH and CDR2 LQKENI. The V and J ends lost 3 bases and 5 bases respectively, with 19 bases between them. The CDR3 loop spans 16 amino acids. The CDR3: CASSPKGKDKRTEAFF. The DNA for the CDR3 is TGTGCCAGCTCACCGAAGGGAAAAGATAAGAGGACTGAAGCTTTCTTT.

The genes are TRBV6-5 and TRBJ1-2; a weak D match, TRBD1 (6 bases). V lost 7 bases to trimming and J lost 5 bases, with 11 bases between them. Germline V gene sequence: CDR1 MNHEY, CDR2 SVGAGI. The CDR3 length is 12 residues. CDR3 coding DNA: TGTGCCAGCACAAATACAGGGTATGGCTACACCTTC. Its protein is CASTNTGYGYTF.

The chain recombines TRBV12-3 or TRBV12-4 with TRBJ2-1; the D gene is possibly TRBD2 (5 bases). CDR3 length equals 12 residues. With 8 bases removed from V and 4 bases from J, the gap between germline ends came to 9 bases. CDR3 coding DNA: TGTGCCAGCTCCTCGGGATACAATGAGCAGTTCTTC. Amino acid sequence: CASSSGYNEQFF.

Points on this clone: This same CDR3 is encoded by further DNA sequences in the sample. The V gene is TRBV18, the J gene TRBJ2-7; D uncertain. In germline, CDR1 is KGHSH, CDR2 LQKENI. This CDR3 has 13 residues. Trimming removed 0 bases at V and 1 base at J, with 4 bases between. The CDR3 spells CASSPPGSYEQYF. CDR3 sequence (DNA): TGTGCCAGCTCACCACCGGGTTCCTACGAGCAGTACTTC.

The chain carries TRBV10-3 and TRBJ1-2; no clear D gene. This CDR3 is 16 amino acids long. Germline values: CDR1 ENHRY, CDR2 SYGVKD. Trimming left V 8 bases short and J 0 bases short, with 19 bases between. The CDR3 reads CAISTVVAVANYGYTF. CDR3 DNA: TGTGCCATCTCAACAGTGGTGGCGGTAGCTAACTATGGCTACACCTTC.

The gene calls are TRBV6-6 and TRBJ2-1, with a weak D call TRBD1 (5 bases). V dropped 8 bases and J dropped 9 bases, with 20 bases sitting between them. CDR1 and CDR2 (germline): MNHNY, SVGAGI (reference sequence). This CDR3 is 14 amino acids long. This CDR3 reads CASENQGVMGEQFF. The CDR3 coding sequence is TGTGCCAGCGAGAATCAAGGGGTGATGGGTGAGCAGTTCTTC.

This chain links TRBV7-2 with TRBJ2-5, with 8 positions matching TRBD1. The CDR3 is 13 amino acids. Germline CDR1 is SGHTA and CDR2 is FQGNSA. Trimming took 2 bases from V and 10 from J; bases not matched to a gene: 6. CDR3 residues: CASSLSGQEVQYF. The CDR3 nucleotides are TGTGCCAGCAGCTTATCGGGACAGGAGGTCCAGTACTTC.

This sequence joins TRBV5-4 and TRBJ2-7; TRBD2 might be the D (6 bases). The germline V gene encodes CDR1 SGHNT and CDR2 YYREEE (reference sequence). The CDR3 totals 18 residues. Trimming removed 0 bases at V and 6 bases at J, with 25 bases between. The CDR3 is CASSLGLYGGKGRFEQYF. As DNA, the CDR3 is TGTGCCAGCAGCTTGGGTCTATATGGCGGGAAGGGTCGTTTCGAGCAGTACTTC.

CDR3 nucleotide sequence: TGTGCCAGTAGTCCCGACAGGTCGGGTCAAGAGACCCAGTACTTC. It encodes CASSPDRSGQETQYF. The V call is TRBV19, the J call TRBJ2-5, with a tentative D call TRBD1 (6 bases). This CDR3 is built from 15 residues. Germline CDR1 and CDR2: LNHDA and SQIVND (reference sequence). Trimming took off 5 bases at V and 2 bases at J, with 15 bases between the two ends.